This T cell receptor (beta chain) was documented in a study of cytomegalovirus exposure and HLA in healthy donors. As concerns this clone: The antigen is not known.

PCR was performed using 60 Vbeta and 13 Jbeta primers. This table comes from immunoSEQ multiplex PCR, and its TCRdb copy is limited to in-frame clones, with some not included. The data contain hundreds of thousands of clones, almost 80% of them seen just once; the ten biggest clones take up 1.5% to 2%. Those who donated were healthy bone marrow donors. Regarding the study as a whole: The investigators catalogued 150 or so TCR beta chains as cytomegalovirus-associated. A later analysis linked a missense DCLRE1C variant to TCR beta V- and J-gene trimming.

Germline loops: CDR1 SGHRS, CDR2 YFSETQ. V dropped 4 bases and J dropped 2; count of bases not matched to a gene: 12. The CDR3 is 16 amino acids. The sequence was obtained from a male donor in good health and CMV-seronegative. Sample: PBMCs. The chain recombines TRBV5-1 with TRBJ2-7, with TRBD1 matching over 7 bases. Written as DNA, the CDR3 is TGCGCCAGCAGCCCGGCGACAGGGTACAAAACCTACGAGCAGTACTTC. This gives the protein CASSPATGYKTYEQYF.